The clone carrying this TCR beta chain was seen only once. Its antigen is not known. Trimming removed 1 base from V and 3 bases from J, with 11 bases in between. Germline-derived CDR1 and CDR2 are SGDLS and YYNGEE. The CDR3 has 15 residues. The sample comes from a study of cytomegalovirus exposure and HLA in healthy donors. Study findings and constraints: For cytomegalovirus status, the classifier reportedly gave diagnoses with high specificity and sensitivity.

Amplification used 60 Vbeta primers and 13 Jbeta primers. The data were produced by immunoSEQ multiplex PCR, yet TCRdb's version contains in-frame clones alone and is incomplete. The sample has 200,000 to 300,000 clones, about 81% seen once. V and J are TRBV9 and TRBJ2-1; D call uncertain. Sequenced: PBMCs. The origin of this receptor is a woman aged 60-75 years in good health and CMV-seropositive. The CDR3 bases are TGTGCCAGCAGCGTAAACCCCCTAGGCTACAATGAGCAGTTCTTC. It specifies CASSVNPLGYNEQFF.